This T cell receptor (beta chain) was captured in a study of blood T cell repertoires in COVID-19. The data were produced by immunoSEQ multiplex PCR, yet TCRdb's version contains in-frame clones alone and is incomplete. Of 200,000 to 300,000 clones in the sample, about 91% were seen once. This CDR3 has 14 residues. In germline, CDR1 is SGHTA, CDR2 FQGNSA. V was shortened by 2 bases and J by 5 bases, with 9 bases between the two germline ends. Specimen: PBMCs or T cells enriched from blood (not recorded which). This TCR was recovered from a woman aged 35 to 49 with acute COVID-19. The chain employs TRBV7-2 and TRBJ2-2; D might be TRBD2 (5 bases). The CDR3 reads CASSLSLATGELFF. In DNA, the CDR3 is TGTGCCAGCAGCTTATCCCTAGCTACCGGGGAGCTGTTTTTT.